A selection of T cell receptor beta chains follows, all from one sample in a study of T cell repertoires in cytomegalovirus infection. Each CDR3 protein gets one entry after TCRdb re-called the reads with MiXCR. The repertoire holds about 250,000 distinct CDR3 sequences, with about a sixth as singletons. Sequenced: CD8+ T cells from PBMCs. These receptors came from a human donor in good health (CMV status not recorded). Some clones in this sample may be carry-over from other donors' samples. The CDR3 runs from the conserved cysteine through the conserved F or W. Each record gives: CDR3 length, V gene, clone size, J gene, D gene, CDR3 DNA, CDR3 protein. D genes are given only for firm matches. Rows give clone size only sometimes, using once, few, many, or a class for an expanded clone.

>19|TRBV12-3/TRBV12-4|many|TRBJ2-6|TRBD1
TGTGCCAGCACCACCGGCCCCGGACAGGGTGAGGCGGGGGCCAACGTCCTGACTTTC
CASTTGPGQGEAGANVLTF
>14|TRBV20-1|.|TRBJ1-2|.
TGCAGTGCTAGAAGCCGGGACACCTACTATGGCTACACCTTC
CSARSRDTYYGYTF
>15|TRBV10-3|few|TRBJ1-5|.
TGTGCCACGGAACCAGGGTATAATGGCAATCAGCCCCAGCATTTT
CATEPGYNGNQPQHF
>12|TRBV20-1|few|TRBJ1-1|.
TGCAGTGCTCGACAGCAGAACACTGAAGCTTTCTTT
CSARQQNTEAFF
>14|TRBV28|few|TRBJ2-7|.
TGTGCCAGCCTGTGGGGGAGAACTTCCTACGAGCAGTACTTC
CASLWGRTSYEQYF
>16|TRBV7-8|many|TRBJ2-3|TRBD1
TGTGCCAGCGTGGAGATGACAGGGTTAACGGCAGATACGCAGTATTTT
CASVEMTGLTADTQYF
>16|TRBV6-2/TRBV6-3|few|TRBJ2-2|.
TGTGCCAGCACCACCCGAGGGGGGTTAGGCACCGGGGAGCTGTTTTTT
CASTTRGGLGTGELFF
>13|TRBV28|.|TRBJ1-5|.
TGTGCCAGCGATTGGGGTAGCAATCAGCCCCAGCATTTT
CASDWGSNQPQHF
>13|TRBV28|few|TRBJ2-7|.
TGTGCCAGCAAAGAGACAGGAGACTACGAGCAGTACTTC
CASKETGDYEQYF
>18|TRBV6-6|few|TRBJ2-2|.
TGTGCCAGCAGTTACTTTACGGGCCCAAAGTTAAACACCGGGGAGCTGTTTTTT
CASSYFTGPKLNTGELFF
>15|TRBV6-1|many|TRBJ2-2|.
TGTGCCAGCAGTGAGTCGCAGGGATACACCGGGGAGCTGTTTTTT
CASSESQGYTGELFF
>14|TRBV7-3|many|TRBJ1-2|TRBD1
TGTGCCAGCAGGTCCGGACAGGGGGCGTTTGGCTACACCTTC
CASRSGQGAFGYTF
>14|TRBV10-3|few|TRBJ2-7|TRBD1
TGTGCCATCGGGACAGGTATACTGACCTACGAGCAGTACTTC
CAIGTGILTYEQYF
>11|TRBV7-2|medium-sized|TRBJ2-7|.
TGTGCCAGCAGCTCTGAATACGAGCAGTACTTC
CASSSEYEQYF
>15|TRBV4-1|.|TRBJ2-7|.
TGCGCCAGCAGCCAAGATCCAGGGCCTTCCTACGAGCAGTACTTC
CASSQDPGPSYEQYF
>18|TRBV11-2|many|TRBJ2-1|TRBD2
TGTGCCAGCAGCTTAGTCTATTTCGGCGGGGGGGCACGTAGTGAGCAGTTCTTC
CASSLVYFGGGARSEQFF
>14|TRBV28|many|TRBJ2-5|.
TGTGCCAGCAGTCCCAGGGTGTACCAAGAGACCCAGTACTTC
CASSPRVYQETQYF
>11|TRBV28|.|TRBJ1-5|.
TGTGCCAGCAGTCACGCGCAGCCCCAGCATTTT
CASSHAQPQHF
>15|TRBV20-1|.|TRBJ2-1|.
TGCAGTGTTAGAAATCTGCAAATCTCCTACAATGAGCAGTTCTTC
CSVRNLQISYNEQFF
>18|TRBV3-1|.|TRBJ2-2|TRBD2
TGTGCCAGCAGCCGGAGACCGGGACTAGCGGGGCCCACCGGGGAGCTGTTTTTT
CASSRRPGLAGPTGELFF
>14|TRBV12-3/TRBV12-4|many|TRBJ2-2|.
TGTGCCAGCAGTCCTTTGGGAACCACCGGGGAGCTGTTTTTT
CASSPLGTTGELFF
>13|TRBV4-1|.|TRBJ1-2|.
TGCGCCAGCAGCCACAGCCGGGACTCACGCTACACCTTC
CASSHSRDSRYTF
>16|TRBV7-3|.|TRBJ1-1|.
TGTGCCAGCACCATTCCACAGCCGGGACATCAATCCGGAGCTTCCTTT
CASTIPQPGHQSGASF
>16|TRBV20-1|few|TRBJ2-2|TRBD1
TGCAGTGCTAGAGATTTGACAGGGGGTGACACCGGGGAGCTGTTTTTT
CSARDLTGGDTGELFF
>12|TRBV6-6|many|TRBJ1-1|.
TGTGCCAGCAGTTACTCGCCAGGTGAAGCTTTCTTT
CASSYSPGEAFF
>14|TRBV5-8|.|TRBJ2-3|.
TGTGCCAGCAACACGGGTTTTACCACAGATACGCAGTATTTT
CASNTGFTTDTQYF
>18|TRBV7-6|once|TRBJ1-1|.
TGTGCCAGCAGCTTAGCGCGCAGGGGTGCGTTCAGCGACATTGAAGCTTTCTTT
CASSLARRGAFSDIEAFF
>15|TRBV14|.|TRBJ1-2|TRBD1
TGTGCCAGCAGCCCCCGGACAGGTGCGGACTATGGCTACACCTTC
CASSPRTGADYGYTF
>10|TRBV2|.|TRBJ2-2|.
TGTGCCAGCAGGGGCGGGGAGCTGTTTTTT
CASRGGELFF
>17|TRBV27|.|TRBJ1-1|.
TGTGCCAGCAGTTTATTTTTTCCCGGGTCTGGGAACACTGAAGCTTTCTTT
CASSLFFPGSGNTEAFF
>12|TRBV19|few|TRBJ2-5|TRBD1
TGTGCCAGCCGGGACAGGGGAGAGACCCAGTACTTC
CASRDRGETQYF
>16|TRBV28|many|TRBJ2-2|.
TGTGCCAGCAGTTCCACCGCAGGGGATTTCGCCCTCGGAGTGTTTTTT
CASSSTAGDFALGVFF
>14|TRBV5-1|.|TRBJ2-7|TRBD1
TGCGCCAGCAGCTGGGACAGGCTTTCATACGAGCAGTACTTC
CASSWDRLSYEQYF
>13|TRBV7-9|.|TRBJ2-7|.
TGTGCCAGCAGCCCGGGACTCGCAGGGATCCCCCTCTTC
CASSPGLAGIPLF
>15|TRBV6-6|.|TRBJ1-6|.
TGTGCCAGCAGCCTCGGGGGGCAGGGCTGGGAACCCCTCCACTTT
CASSLGGQGWEPLHF
>16|TRBV7-9|many|TRBJ2-3|.
TGTGCCAGCAGCTTATTCGGCCGCAATCCCACAGATACGCAGTATTTT
CASSLFGRNPTDTQYF
>16|TRBV20-1|many|TRBJ2-1|TRBD2
TGCAGTGTAACGAGTTCAGAGCGGGGGTTGTGGAATGAGCAGTTCTTC
CSVTSSERGLWNEQFF
>12|TRBV19|.|TRBJ2-7|.
TGTGCCAGTAGTAGTCAGGGTTTCGAGCAGTACTTC
CASSSQGFEQYF
>14|TRBV19|.|TRBJ2-1|TRBD2
TGTGCCAGTGCAACGGGACTAGATTACAATGAGCAGTTCTTC
CASATGLDYNEQFF
>12|TRBV29-1|.|TRBJ1-1|.
TGCAGCGTGGTGACAGGGAACACTGAAGCTTTCTTT
CSVVTGNTEAFF
>12|TRBV29-1|many|TRBJ2-2|.
TGCAGCGTGACAGTCTCTCTTGGGGAGCTGTTTTTT
CSVTVSLGELFF
>16|TRBV12-3/TRBV12-4|.|TRBJ1-2|.
TGTGCCAGCAGTTGGTACCGGGACGGACTTAACTATGGCTACACCTTC
CASSWYRDGLNYGYTF
>16|TRBV7-9|many|TRBJ2-3|TRBD2
TGTGCCAGCAGCCCGACTAGCGGGGGGCCGCGGGTTACGCAGTATTTT
CASSPTSGGPRVTQYF
>16|TRBV28|many|TRBJ2-1|TRBD2
TGTGCCAGCACCCTAGAGGGACTAGCGGGGTACAATGAGCAGTTCTTC
CASTLEGLAGYNEQFF
>15|TRBV7-6|.|TRBJ1-2|.
TGTGCCAGCAGCTTAACCGCAGGGGTAGGGAATGGCTACACCTTC
CASSLTAGVGNGYTF
>16|TRBV5-4|.|TRBJ2-1|.
TGTGCCAGCAGCTTGACTACAGGGCCCTCCTACAATGAGCAGTTCTTC
CASSLTTGPSYNEQFF
>12|TRBV12-3/TRBV12-4|many|TRBJ1-6|.
TGTGCCAGCAGGCTTGGGAATTCACCCCTCCACTTT
CASRLGNSPLHF
>15|TRBV4-1|.|TRBJ1-6|.
TGCGCCAGCAGCCAGCTACCTGTTCGTTATTCACCCCTCCACTTT
CASSQLPVRYSPLHF
>15|TRBV5-1|few|TRBJ2-5|TRBD1
TGCGCCAGCAGCGCCTCAGGGGGCTCACGGGAGACCCAGTACTTC
CASSASGGSRETQYF
>12|TRBV7-6|.|TRBJ2-2|.
TGTGCCAGCAGCTTAGGGGTAGAGGAGCTGTTTTTT
CASSLGVEELFF
>18|TRBV4-1|few|TRBJ2-5|TRBD2
TGCGCCAGCAGCGAGACTGGACTAGCGGGGATTTTTCAAGAGACCCAGTACTTC
CASSETGLAGIFQETQYF
>15|TRBV20-1|few|TRBJ2-7|.
TGCAGTGCCGGACTGGACAGCCCCTCTCCTTACGAGCAGTACTTC
CSAGLDSPSPYEQYF
>13|TRBV6-5|.|TRBJ1-1|.
TGTGCCAGCAGTTACTCGGAGGGCGCTGAAGCTTTCTTT
CASSYSEGAEAFF